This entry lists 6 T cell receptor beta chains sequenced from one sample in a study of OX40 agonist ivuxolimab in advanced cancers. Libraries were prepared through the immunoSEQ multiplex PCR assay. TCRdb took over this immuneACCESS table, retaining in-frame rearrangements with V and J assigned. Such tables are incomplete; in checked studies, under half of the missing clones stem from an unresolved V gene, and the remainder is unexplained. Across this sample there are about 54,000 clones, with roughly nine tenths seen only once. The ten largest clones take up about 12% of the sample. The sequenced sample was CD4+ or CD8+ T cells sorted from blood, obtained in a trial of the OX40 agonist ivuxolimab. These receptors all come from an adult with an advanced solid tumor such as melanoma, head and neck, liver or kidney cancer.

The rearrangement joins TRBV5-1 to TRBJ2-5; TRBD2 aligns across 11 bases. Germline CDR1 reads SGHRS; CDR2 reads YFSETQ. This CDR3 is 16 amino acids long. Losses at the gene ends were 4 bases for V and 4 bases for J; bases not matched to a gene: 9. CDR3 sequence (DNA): TGCGCCAGCAGCGCTACTAGCGGGAGCGGAGGAGAGACCCAGTACTTC. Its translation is CASSATSGSGGETQYF. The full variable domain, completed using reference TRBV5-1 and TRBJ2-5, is KAGVTQTPRYLIKTRGQQVTLSCSPISGHRSVSWYQQTPGQGLQFLFEYFSETQRNKGNFPGRFSGRQFSNSRSEMNVSTLELGDSALYLCASSATSGSGGETQYFGPGTRLLVL.

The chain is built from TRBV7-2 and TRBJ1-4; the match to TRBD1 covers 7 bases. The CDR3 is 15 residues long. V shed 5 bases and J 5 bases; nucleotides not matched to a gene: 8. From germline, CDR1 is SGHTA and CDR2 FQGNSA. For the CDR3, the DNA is TGTGCCAGCAGCCCGACAGGGCGAGGGAATGAAAAACTGTTTTTT. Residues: CASSPTGRGNEKLFF.

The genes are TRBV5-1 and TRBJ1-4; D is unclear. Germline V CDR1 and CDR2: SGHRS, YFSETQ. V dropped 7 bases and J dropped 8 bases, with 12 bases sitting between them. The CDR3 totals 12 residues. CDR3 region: CASGYSFEKLFF. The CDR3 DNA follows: TGCGCCAGCGGATATTCGTTCGAAAAACTGTTTTTT.

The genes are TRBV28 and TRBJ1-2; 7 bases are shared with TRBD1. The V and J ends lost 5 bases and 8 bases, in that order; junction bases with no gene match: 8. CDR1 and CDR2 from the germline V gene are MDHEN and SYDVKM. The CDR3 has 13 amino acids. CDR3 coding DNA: TGTGCCAGCAGTCTCATACAGGGGCACGGCTACACCTTC. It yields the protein CASSLIQGHGYTF.

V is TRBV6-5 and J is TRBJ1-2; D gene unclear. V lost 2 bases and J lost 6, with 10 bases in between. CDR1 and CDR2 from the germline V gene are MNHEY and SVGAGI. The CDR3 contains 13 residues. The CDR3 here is CASSYVGIHGYTF. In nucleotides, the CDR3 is TGTGCCAGCAGTTACGTGGGCATACATGGCTACACCTTC.

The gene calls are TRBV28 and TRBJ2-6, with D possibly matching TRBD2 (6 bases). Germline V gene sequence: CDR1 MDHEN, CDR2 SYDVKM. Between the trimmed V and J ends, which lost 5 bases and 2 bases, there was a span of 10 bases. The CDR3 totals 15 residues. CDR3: CASSRTGAGANVLTF. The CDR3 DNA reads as TGTGCCAGCAGTAGGACGGGGGCTGGGGCCAACGTCCTGACTTTC.